This T cell receptor (beta chain) was recorded in a study of CD8 T cells in ankylosing spondylitis. About this clonotype: Its antigen is as yet unknown.

The CDR3 consists of 14 residues. General study points: A TCR beta motif of roughly 8 highly homologous variants appeared characteristic of ankylosing spondylitis blood. In ankylosing spondylitis patients, matched synovial fluid reportedly showed significant enrichment of disease-linked clones. Disease-linked clones bore a CD8+ phenotype and were relatively rare in peripheral blood.

By quantitative 5'-RACE with molecular barcodes, the TCR beta libraries were made. TCRdb fed the 5' RACE reads into MiXCR, producing one record per CDR3 protein. Found here are just over 350,000 distinct CDR3 sequences, 20% to 25% of them singletons; the top ten hold about an eighth. The material sequenced was blood, either unsorted or a sorted T cell fraction (not recorded which). The V gene is TRBV21-1, the J gene TRBJ2-4; the table assigns TRBD1, which was not confirmed against the DNA. TRBV21-1 is a documented pseudogene. This sequence was found in a male donor with ankylosing spondylitis or in good health (not recorded which). The CDR3 nucleotides are TGTGCCAGCAGCAAGAGGGGGAATGAACACATTCAGTACTTC. Protein product: CASSKRGNEHIQYF.